The TCR beta chain described here comes from a study of blood T cell repertoires in COVID-19. About the research overall: Symptom resolution, clearance, or two negative PCRs marked donors in Cohort 3 as recovered. The origin of the acute and convalescent COVID-19 samples was the United States, Italy and Spain. T cells, B-cell-depleted T cells, or PBMCs supplied cDNA or gDNA.

This table comes from immunoSEQ multiplex PCR, and its TCRdb copy is limited to in-frame clones, with some not included. The sample carries 200,000 to 250,000 clones, 86% recorded once. CDR1 is MGHRA and CDR2 is YSYEKL in the germline V gene. After removal of 1 base from V and 6 bases from J, the junction contained 3 bases not matched to a gene. The CDR3 is 15 residues long. Enrollees, about 18 to 90 years old, lived in fewer than 25 US areas. Sequenced material: PBMCs or T cells enriched from blood (not recorded which). The J gene is TRBJ2-1, the V gene TRBV4-1; TRBD1 agrees at 10 bases. The clonotype originates from a woman between 50 and 59 years old in a cohort exposed to, infected with or recovered from COVID-19 (not recorded which). CDR3: CASSQGGTGANEQFF. Here the CDR3 DNA reads TGCGCCAGCAGCCAAGGCGGGACAGGGGCCAATGAGCAGTTCTTC.